This is a list of T cell receptor beta chains from one sample in a study of cytomegalovirus exposure and HLA in healthy donors. Profiled with immunoSEQ multiplex PCR; TCRdb holds only in-frame clones, not every one. The profile covers about 120,000 clones, with more than 60% appearing a single time and about 8.9% taken by the ten largest. Sequenced: PBMCs. These receptors all stem from a woman in her thirties or forties in good health and CMV-seropositive. The conserved cysteine and the conserved F or W are not part of the CDR3 here.

V gene: TRBV29-1
CDR3 protein: SVRDRGPTYEQY

V gene: TRBV5-1
CDR3 protein: ASSWTSGTGELF

V gene: TRBV5-4
CDR3 protein: ASSLGAQGSRYGYT

V gene: TRBV19
CDR3 protein: ASSIGQPNTEAF

V gene: TRBV10-3
CDR3 protein: AILREGGNEQF

V gene: TRBV11-2
CDR3 protein: ASGQGLMNTEAF

V gene: TRBV2
CDR3 protein: ASSRSSPPGYP

V gene: TRBV10-3
CDR3 protein: AIRGSEAGYTQY

V gene: TRBV5-1
CDR3 protein: ASSLVGGAGGYT

V gene: TRBV11-3
CDR3 protein: ASSLEAGVGNTGELF

V gene: TRBV6-5
CDR3 protein: ASTTTGFGGYT

V gene: TRBV28
CDR3 protein: ATGAGNEKLF

V gene: TRBV28
CDR3 protein: ASSPTGGANTIY

V gene: TRBV30
CDR3 protein: AWTPRGTNTGELF

V gene: TRBV5-1
CDR3 protein: ASSLGRSGTEAF

V gene: TRBV5-4
CDR3 protein: ASSLSQGQHLYEQY

V gene: TRBV28
CDR3 protein: ASSLLGTGGYEQY

V gene: TRBV7-7
CDR3 protein: ASSLLAGKETQY

V gene: TRBV10-3
CDR3 protein: ATSPHGEPNTEAF

V gene: TRBV18
CDR3 protein: ASSQTELNTEAF

V gene: TRBV5-4
CDR3 protein: ASSPDRGPYEQY

V gene: TRBV5-5
CDR3 protein: ASSRGPSGSNEQF

V gene: TRBV30
CDR3 protein: AWIGGEQY

V gene: TRBV6-5
CDR3 protein: AVRQGEKLF